The 27 T cell receptor beta chains below all came from one sample that was sequenced in a study of T cell responses to AZD1222 COVID-19 vaccine. Sequencing used immunoSEQ multiplex PCR; TCRdb keeps in-frame clones, though not all of them. The sample records under 150,000 clones, about 91% being singletons. Sequencing was performed on peripheral blood, taken 28 days after the second AZD1222 dose. The receptor set was obtained from an adult who received the AZD1222 COVID-19 vaccine.

The chain is built from TRBV19 and TRBJ2-2; perhaps D is TRBD1 or TRBD2 (6 bases each). The germline V gene encodes CDR1 LNHDA and CDR2 SQIVND (reference sequence). Trimming left V 8 bases short and J 6 bases short, with 16 bases between. The CDR3 runs 14 residues. CDR3 nucleotide sequence: TGTGCCAGTTTCGATGGGGGGCCAGCCGGGGAGCTGTTTTTT. It encodes CASFDGGPAGELFF.

The V gene is TRBV5-8, the J gene TRBJ2-2; D might be TRBD1 (6 bases). CDR3 length equals 15 residues. The V gene's germline CDR1 is SGHTS and CDR2 YDEGEE. Trimming stripped 7 bases from V and 0 bases from J, with 13 bases between. The CDR3 DNA reads TGTGCCAGCGAGACAGGCCTTTCGAACACCGGGGAGCTGTTTTTT. As protein: CASETGLSNTGELFF. The full variable domain, completed using reference TRBV5-8 and TRBJ2-2, is EAGVTQSPTHLIKTRGQQATLRCSPISGHTSVYWYQQALGLGLQFLLWYDEGEERNRGNFPPRFSGRQFPNYSSELNVNALELEDSALYLCASETGLSNTGELFFGEGSRLTVL.

This clone has only one observation. The chain recombines TRBV7-2 with TRBJ1-2, with D unclear. This CDR3 has 13 amino acids. Trimming cost V 5 bases and J 2 bases, with 9 bases left between them. Germline V lookup: CDR1 SGHTA, CDR2 FQGNSA. This chain's CDR3 is CASSPHQNYGYTF. In nucleotides, the CDR3 is TGTGCCAGCAGCCCACACCAAAACTATGGCTACACCTTC. The variable domain in full, completed from reference TRBV7-2 and TRBJ1-2, reads GAGVSQSPSNKVTEKGKDVELRCDPISGHTALYWYRQSLGQGLEFLIYFQGNSAPDKSGLPSDRFSAERTGGSVSTLTIQRTQQEDSAVYLCASSPHQNYGYTFGSGTRLTVV.

This sequence joins TRBV14 and TRBJ1-1, with no clear D. This CDR3 has 12 residues. Germline V CDR1 and CDR2: SGHDN, FVKESK. V lost 1 base, J lost 7 bases, and 7 bases lay in between. As DNA, the CDR3 is TGTGCCAGCAGCCAAGTTCCACGTGAAGCTTTCTTT. Translated: CASSQVPREAFF. The full variable domain, rest sourced from reference TRBV14 and TRBJ1-1, is EAGVTQFPSHSVIEKGQTVTLRCDPISGHDNLYWYRRVMGKEIKFLLHFVKESKQDESGMPNNRFLAERTGGTYSTLKVQPAELEDSGVYFCASSQVPREAFFGQGTRLTVV.

The gene calls are TRBV7-9 and TRBJ2-5; D gene uncertain. Between the trimmed V and J ends, which lost 2 bases and 1 base, there was a span of 8 bases. Germline V CDR1 and CDR2: SEHNR, FQNEAQ (reference sequence). The CDR3 covers 14 residues. This CDR3 reads CASSLSLSQETQYF. CDR3 bases: TGTGCCAGCAGCTTAAGCCTCTCCCAAGAGACCCAGTACTTC.

The J gene is TRBJ2-7, the V gene TRBV5-1; 7 bases match TRBD1. Germline CDR1 SGHRS, CDR2 YFSETQ. The length of the CDR3 is 13 residues. Germline trimming cut 4 bases from V and 5 bases from J; bases unmatched to any gene: 6. DNA of the CDR3: TGCGCCAGCAGCGTGACAGGGTTCAACGAGCAGTACTTC. Residues: CASSVTGFNEQYF. Drawing the rest from reference TRBV5-1 and TRBJ2-7, the complete variable domain is KAGVTQTPRYLIKTRGQQVTLSCSPISGHRSVSWYQQTPGQGLQFLFEYFSETQRNKGNFPGRFSGRQFSNSRSEMNVSTLELGDSALYLCASSVTGFNEQYFGPGTRLTVT.

This sequence joins TRBV27 and TRBJ2-2, with 12 nucleotides matching TRBD1. The CDR3 spans 18 residues. The junction had 11 bases not matched to a gene; V was cut back by 3 bases and J by 6 bases. Germline V gene lookup returns CDR1 MNHEY and CDR2 SMNVEV (reference sequence). CDR3 residues: CASSFKPPGQGAAGELFF. The CDR3 DNA reads TGTGCCAGCAGTTTTAAGCCCCCGGGACAGGGGGCTGCCGGGGAGCTGTTTTTT.

V usage is TRBV7-6 and J usage is TRBJ1-4, with D perhaps TRBD1 (6 bases). In germline, CDR1 is SGHVS, CDR2 FNYEAQ. The V gene lost 7 bases and the J gene lost 3 bases, with 21 bases spanning the gap. This CDR3 spans 17 amino acids. This CDR3 is CASTLGGAGLSNEKLFF. The CDR3 DNA follows: TGTGCCAGCACCCTCGGGGGCGCCGGTCTGTCTAATGAAAAACTGTTTTTT.

The rearrangement uses TRBV11-2 and TRBJ1-1, with D perhaps matching TRBD1 (5 bases). Germline CDR1 and CDR2: SGHAT and FQNNGV. Trimming stripped 1 base from V and 5 bases from J, with 14 bases between. This CDR3 is built from 15 residues. In DNA form, the CDR3 reads TGTGCCAGCAGCTTAGTCTCAGGGTTAGGAACTGAAGCTTTCTTT. Protein: CASSLVSGLGTEAFF.

CDR3 region: CASSQERISGTSSYEQYF. The CDR3, as DNA: TGTGCCAGCAGCCAGGAAAGAATCTCGGGAACATCCTCCTACGAGCAGTACTTC. The V gene is TRBV4-2, the J gene TRBJ2-7, with a weak D call TRBD2 (5 bases). The CDR3 spans 18 residues. Trimming stripped 3 bases from V and 0 bases from J, with 21 bases between. Germline CDR1 LGHNA, CDR2 YNFKEQ.

The chain combines TRBV29-1 with TRBJ1-2, with 7 bases lining up with TRBD1. Germline CDR1 SQVTM, CDR2 ANQGSEA. The CDR3 runs to 13 residues. Trimming took 6 bases from V and 7 from J; bases not matched to a gene: 11. CDR3 in amino acids: CSVAGTATGGYTF. As DNA, the CDR3 is TGCAGCGTAGCCGGGACAGCAACGGGTGGCTACACCTTC.

The rearrangement uses TRBV7-2 and TRBJ1-5; D call uncertain. There are 16 residues in the CDR3. Germline V CDR1 and CDR2: SGHTA, FQGNSA. Trimming cost V 2 bases and J 6 bases, with 17 bases left between them. CDR3 DNA sequence: TGTGCCAGCAGCTTAATCTCGCAGGCTTCAGGTCAGCCCCAGCATTTT. Translation: CASSLISQASGQPQHF.

The gene calls are TRBV19 and TRBJ1-5; D ambiguous. Germline assignment: CDR1 LNHDA and CDR2 SQIVND (reference sequence). The V end was cut by 7 bases, the J end by 3 bases, with 16 bases between. This CDR3 is 15 amino acids long. CDR3 sequence (DNA): TGTGCCAGTATAGATCCTACGGGGAACAATCAGCCCCAGCATTTT. Its protein product is CASIDPTGNNQPQHF.

This sequence joins TRBV12-3 or TRBV12-4 and TRBJ1-2, with D maybe TRBD1 (6 bases). The CDR3 extends over 12 amino acids. V shed 5 bases and J shed 7 bases, with 11 bases lying between them. This CDR3 is CASSGYRAGYTF. DNA for the CDR3: TGTGCCAGCAGTGGATACAGGGCTGGCTACACCTTC.

The V gene is TRBV4-3, the J gene TRBJ2-7, with D possibly being TRBD1 (5 bases). V was cut by 0 bases and J by 1 base, with 19 bases left in between. CDR3 length equals 18 residues. The V gene's germline CDR1 is LGHNA and CDR2 YSLEER. This CDR3 is CASSQDWQGGSLSYEQYF. The CDR3 DNA sequence: TGCGCCAGCAGCCAAGATTGGCAGGGTGGCAGCCTATCCTACGAGCAGTACTTC.

V usage is TRBV4-1 and J usage is TRBJ1-4; D remains unclear. The V and J ends lost 6 bases and 8 bases respectively, with 22 bases between them. Germline CDR1 and CDR2: MGHRA and YSYEKL. The CDR3 length is 16 residues. DNA of the CDR3: TGCGCCAGCAGACGAAATACCGGGCCTGTGGAGGAAAAACTGTTTTTT. Protein product: CASRRNTGPVEEKLFF.

This sequence joins TRBV20-1 and TRBJ2-1; no definite D call. CDR3 length: 13 residues. Germline assignment: CDR1 DFQATT and CDR2 SNEGSKA (reference sequence). Trimming stripped 3 bases from V and 0 bases from J, with 6 bases between. DNA for the CDR3: TGCAGTGCTAGTAAGGTCTCCTACAATGAGCAGTTCTTC. This encodes CSASKVSYNEQFF.

The chain uses TRBV29-1 and TRBJ2-5; D might be TRBD2 (5 bases). Germline-derived CDR1 and CDR2 are SQVTM and ANQGSEA. The CDR3 runs 11 residues. Trimming took 7 bases from V and 4 from J, leaving 10 bases between them. The CDR3 sequence is CSAPRGETQYF. CDR3 bases: TGCAGCGCTCCCCGGGGAGAGACCCAGTACTTC.

V gene TRBV12-1 combines with J gene TRBJ2-1; the D call TRBD2 from the table was never checked on the DNA. TRBV12-1 is labeled a pseudogene. The CDR3 loop spans 14 amino acids. This CDR3 is CASSPAGRDNEQFF. Here the CDR3 DNA reads TGTGCCAGCAGCCCAGCGGGACGGGACAATGAGCAGTTCTTC.

The V call is TRBV4-3, the J call TRBJ2-6; the D is unclear. Between the trimmed V and J ends, which lost 0 bases and 0 bases, there was a span of 9 bases. Germline lookup yields CDR1 LGHNA and CDR2 YSLEER. The CDR3 is 17 amino acids. The CDR3 spells CASSQDRPTSGANVLTF. CDR3 bases: TGCGCCAGCAGCCAAGATCGGCCGACCTCTGGGGCCAACGTCCTGACTTTC.

The rearrangement uses TRBV6-5 and TRBJ1-6, with 9 bases aligning to TRBD1. CDR1 is MNHEY and CDR2 is SVGAGI in the germline V gene. The V and J ends lost 6 bases and 6 bases, in that order; junction bases with no gene match: 6. The CDR3 is 15 amino acids. The CDR3 region has the DNA TGTGCCAGCAGACCCCCGACAGGGGGTAATTCACCCCTCCACTTT. Translated, it gives CASRPPTGGNSPLHF.

J is TRBJ1-2 and V is TRBV6-9, with a possible D match to TRBD1 (6 bases). The CDR3 consists of 13 residues. The V end lost 4 bases, the J end lost 6 bases, and 12 bases lay between the germline ends. Germline CDR1 is MNHGY and CDR2 is SVAAGI. The CDR3 DNA sequence: TGTGCCAGCAGTTCCAATACAGGGAATGGCTACACCTTC. The encoded protein is CASSSNTGNGYTF.

This chain uses TRBV6-1 with TRBJ1-2; D is undetermined. Trimming took 0 bases from V and 8 from J, leaving 7 bases between them. Germline CDR1 reads MNHNS; CDR2 reads SASEGT. This CDR3 has 12 residues. The CDR3 here is CASSEAGKGYTF. CDR3 DNA sequence: TGTGCCAGCAGTGAAGCAGGGAAGGGCTACACCTTC.

The V call is TRBV5-1, the J call TRBJ2-3; 13 bases align to TRBD2. Trimming cost V 4 bases and J 6 bases; bases outside gene matches: 8. CDR1 is SGHRS, CDR2 YFSETQ, per germline. The CDR3 consists of 16 residues. The CDR3 region has the DNA TGCGCCAGCAGCAAGGAGGGGACTAGCGGGGTGGATACGCAGTATTTT. It is translated as CASSKEGTSGVDTQYF. Full variable domain (rest looked up from reference TRBV5-1 and TRBJ2-3): KAGVTQTPRYLIKTRGQQVTLSCSPISGHRSVSWYQQTPGQGLQFLFEYFSETQRNKGNFPGRFSGRQFSNSRSEMNVSTLELGDSALYLCASSKEGTSGVDTQYFGPGTRLTVL.

The CDR3 protein is CASSPIGGATYNEQFF. CDR3 nucleotides: TGTGCCAGTAGCCCGATCGGGGGGGCCACCTACAATGAGCAGTTCTTC. The chain employs TRBV19 and TRBJ2-1; 8 bases match TRBD2. After removal of 6 bases from V and 2 bases from J, the junction contained 9 bases not matched to a gene. CDR3 length: 16 amino acids. Looked up from germline, CDR1 is LNHDA and CDR2 is SQIVND (reference sequence).

The chain recombines TRBV7-9 with TRBJ1-1; unclear D gene. V lost 4 bases and J lost 4, with 7 bases in between. This CDR3 has 12 residues. The germline gives CDR1 SEHNR, CDR2 FQNEAQ (reference sequence). This CDR3 reads CASSSHFTEAFF. CDR3 sequence (DNA): TGTGCCAGCAGCTCCCATTTCACTGAAGCTTTCTTT.

The chain joins TRBV4-3 to TRBJ1-3; a weak D match, TRBD1 (5 bases). Germline loops: CDR1 LGHNA, CDR2 YSLEER. The CDR3 has 18 residues. V dropped 4 bases and J dropped 2 bases, with 21 bases sitting between them. The CDR3 sequence is CASSPYRAGLAPGNTIYF. The CDR3 DNA reads as TGCGCCAGCAGCCCTTACCGAGCGGGGCTAGCACCTGGAAACACCATATATTTT.